The rows below give T cell receptor beta chains drawn from one sample of a study of control samples from healthy donors and cancer patients. Assay: immunoSEQ multiplex PCR; the TCRdb copy retains only in-frame clones and omits some. Among approximately 170,000 clones, approximately 92% were seen once, and the ten largest hold over 4%. The specimen was blood. Receptors originate from a woman aged 60-70 years in good health. Both conserved end residues are part of each CDR3. D genes are given only for firm matches. A clone size is listed for some rows: how often the clone was seen (once, few, many), or a class if it is expanded.

clone size: NA
D gene: NA
J gene: TRBJ1-2
V gene: TRBV27
CDR3 DNA: TGTGCCAGCAGCGCAGGATGGTCTACTGGTGGCTACACCTTC
CDR3 protein: CASSAGWSTGGYTF

clone size: NA
D gene: NA
J gene: TRBJ2-5
V gene: TRBV5-5
CDR3 DNA: TGTGCCAGCAGCCGTACATCTCCTACTCGCCAAGAGACCCAGTACTTC
CDR3 protein: CASSRTSPTRQETQYF

clone size: once
D gene: NA
J gene: TRBJ1-1
V gene: TRBV7-9
CDR3 DNA: TGTGCCAGCAGTTCCCCAGTGGGTGAAGCTTTCTTT
CDR3 protein: CASSSPVGEAFF

clone size: NA
D gene: NA
J gene: TRBJ1-6
V gene: TRBV7-3
CDR3 DNA: TGTGCCAGCAGCTTAACGGGAAGCCGTAATTCACCCCTCCACTTT
CDR3 protein: CASSLTGSRNSPLHF

clone size: NA
D gene: TRBD1
J gene: TRBJ1-5
V gene: TRBV18
CDR3 DNA: TGTGCCAGCTCACCGAGGACAGGGGGAGTGTTTGAACAGCCCCAGCATTTT
CDR3 protein: CASSPRTGGVFEQPQHF

clone size: NA
D gene: NA
J gene: TRBJ2-3
V gene: TRBV5-1
CDR3 DNA: TGCGCCAGCAGCTTGGAGTGGAGGGGGAGCACAGATACGCAGTATTTT
CDR3 protein: CASSLEWRGSTDTQYF

clone size: NA
D gene: TRBD2
J gene: TRBJ2-5
V gene: TRBV9
CDR3 DNA: TGTGCCAGCAGCGTAGGTGTTAGCGGGGCCCAGTACTTC
CDR3 protein: CASSVGVSGAQYF

clone size: NA
D gene: NA
J gene: TRBJ2-1
V gene: TRBV6-5
CDR3 DNA: TGTGCCAGCAGTTACTCACAGGGCGGCAATGAGCAGTTCTTC
CDR3 protein: CASSYSQGGNEQFF

clone size: NA
D gene: TRBD1
J gene: TRBJ1-2
V gene: TRBV11-2
CDR3 DNA: TGTGCCAGCACCAGGGACAGGGTGGCCAGTAGTGGGGAGTACACCTTC
CDR3 protein: CASTRDRVASSGEYTF

clone size: NA
D gene: NA
J gene: TRBJ1-6
V gene: TRBV19
CDR3 DNA: TGTGCCAGTTCAAGGGAGGATCGCTCACCCCTCCACTTT
CDR3 protein: CASSREDRSPLHF

clone size: once
D gene: TRBD2
J gene: TRBJ2-3
V gene: TRBV11-3
CDR3 DNA: TGTGCCAGCAGCTTAGTCGGGGGGAAGGTAGATACGCAGTATTTT
CDR3 protein: CASSLVGGKVDTQYF

clone size: NA
D gene: TRBD1
J gene: TRBJ1-1
V gene: TRBV10-1
CDR3 DNA: TGCGCCAGCAGTGACTCCCCAACAGGGGCCACTGAAGCTTTCTTT
CDR3 protein: CASSDSPTGATEAFF

clone size: NA
D gene: NA
J gene: TRBJ1-1
V gene: TRBV6-5
CDR3 DNA: TGTGCCAGCAGTTACTCTGGGGGGGCCCCGAACACTGAAGCTTTCTTT
CDR3 protein: CASSYSGGAPNTEAFF

clone size: NA
D gene: NA
J gene: TRBJ1-5
V gene: TRBV7-6
CDR3 DNA: TGTGCCAGCAGCTTTCCGCATGCGGAGGGGGGAGGGACCCAGCATTTT
CDR3 protein: CASSFPHAEGGGTQHF

clone size: NA
D gene: NA
J gene: TRBJ1-1
V gene: TRBV7-2
CDR3 DNA: TGTGCCAGCAGCCCTCAGGGGAACACTGAAGCTTTCTTT
CDR3 protein: CASSPQGNTEAFF

clone size: once
D gene: NA
J gene: TRBJ1-1
V gene: TRBV12-3/TRBV12-4
CDR3 DNA: TGTGCCAGCAGTTTAAGGGGGGGGACTGAAGCTTTCTTT
CDR3 protein: CASSLRGGTEAFF

clone size: NA
D gene: NA
J gene: TRBJ2-1
V gene: TRBV3-1/TRBV3-2
CDR3 DNA: TGTGCCAGCAGCCAAGAGTTCTCAGGGCAGGGAATATACAATGAGCAGTTCTTC
CDR3 protein: CASSQEFSGQGIYNEQFF

clone size: NA
D gene: NA
J gene: TRBJ2-7
V gene: TRBV20-1
CDR3 DNA: TGCAGTGCTAGTCTAGGGGTCGAGCAGTACTTC
CDR3 protein: CSASLGVEQYF

clone size: NA
D gene: NA
J gene: TRBJ1-2
V gene: TRBV6-6
CDR3 DNA: TGTGCCAGCGCCAACTATGGCTACACCTTC
CDR3 protein: CASANYGYTF

clone size: NA
D gene: NA
J gene: TRBJ2-7
V gene: TRBV19
CDR3 DNA: TGTGCCAGTAGTATAGGTAGCAGGGGAACCTACGAGCAGTACTTC
CDR3 protein: CASSIGSRGTYEQYF

clone size: once
D gene: TRBD2
J gene: TRBJ2-1
V gene: TRBV7-8
CDR3 DNA: TGTGCCAGCCGTTTTAGCGGGGGCCACAATGAGCAGTTCTTC
CDR3 protein: CASRFSGGHNEQFF

clone size: NA
D gene: NA
J gene: TRBJ2-5
V gene: TRBV11-1
CDR3 DNA: TGTGCCAGCAGCACCAGACAGGGAGGGGAGACCCAGTACTTC
CDR3 protein: CASSTRQGGETQYF

clone size: NA
D gene: NA
J gene: TRBJ1-4
V gene: TRBV5-1
CDR3 DNA: TGCGCCAGCTCCGGGGGGGAGGTGGGTGAAAAACTGTTTTTT
CDR3 protein: CASSGGEVGEKLFF

clone size: NA
D gene: TRBD1
J gene: TRBJ2-1
V gene: TRBV20-1
CDR3 DNA: TGCAGTGCTAGTAGCAGGGGGTGGGCAAGAGAGCAGTTCTTC
CDR3 protein: CSASSRGWAREQFF

clone size: NA
D gene: NA
J gene: TRBJ2-7
V gene: TRBV19
CDR3 DNA: TGTGCCAGTAGTAGATCAGGGGTCGAGCAGTACTTC
CDR3 protein: CASSRSGVEQYF

clone size: NA
D gene: NA
J gene: TRBJ1-5
V gene: TRBV4-1
CDR3 DNA: TGCGCCAGCAGCCAAGAGGGGGCAGGAGGGCCCCAGCATTTT
CDR3 protein: CASSQEGAGGPQHF

clone size: NA
D gene: NA
J gene: TRBJ2-1
V gene: TRBV7-9
CDR3 DNA: TGTGCCAGCAGCCCTCCCATTAGGACAGAGGTCTACAATGAGCAGTTCTTC
CDR3 protein: CASSPPIRTEVYNEQFF

clone size: NA
D gene: TRBD1
J gene: TRBJ1-1
V gene: TRBV5-6
CDR3 DNA: TGTGCCAGCAACGGTGACAGGGCTCTTCGAGGTAGCACTGAAGCTTTCTTT
CDR3 protein: CASNGDRALRGSTEAFF

clone size: NA
D gene: NA
J gene: TRBJ2-6
V gene: TRBV5-1
CDR3 DNA: TGCGCCAGCAGCTCGACAGGAGGGGCCAACGTCCTGACTTTC
CDR3 protein: CASSSTGGANVLTF

clone size: once
D gene: NA
J gene: TRBJ2-1
V gene: TRBV7-6
CDR3 DNA: TGTGCCAGCAGCTTAGTTTACAGCTCCTACAATGAGCAGTTCTTC
CDR3 protein: CASSLVYSSYNEQFF

clone size: NA
D gene: TRBD1
J gene: TRBJ1-1
V gene: TRBV6-5
CDR3 DNA: TGTGCCAGCAGTAACCGGGACAGTGAAGCTTTCTTT
CDR3 protein: CASSNRDSEAFF

clone size: NA
D gene: NA
J gene: TRBJ1-4
V gene: TRBV7-8
CDR3 DNA: TGTGCCAGCAGCCCCCAGAACCGGGCCTCTAATGAAAAACTGTTTTTT
CDR3 protein: CASSPQNRASNEKLFF

clone size: NA
D gene: TRBD1
J gene: TRBJ1-2
V gene: TRBV4-3
CDR3 DNA: TGCGCCAGCAGCCCAAGGCGCGACAGGGGATCCTATGGCTACACCTTC
CDR3 protein: CASSPRRDRGSYGYTF

clone size: NA
D gene: TRBD1
J gene: TRBJ1-1
V gene: TRBV18
CDR3 DNA: TGTGCCAGCTCAGGGGACAGAAACACTGAAGCTTTCTTT
CDR3 protein: CASSGDRNTEAFF

clone size: NA
D gene: NA
J gene: TRBJ1-1
V gene: TRBV9
CDR3 DNA: TGTGCCAGCAGCGTAGGTCACCGAAACACTGAAGCTTTCTTT
CDR3 protein: CASSVGHRNTEAFF

clone size: NA
D gene: NA
J gene: TRBJ1-2
V gene: TRBV19
CDR3 DNA: TGTGCCAGTAGTATAGAGTCCGGCGGAGGCTATGGCTACACCTTC
CDR3 protein: CASSIESGGGYGYTF

clone size: NA
D gene: NA
J gene: TRBJ2-1
V gene: TRBV18
CDR3 DNA: TGTGCCAGCTCACTAGAACGGGGGAGGCGCCTGGGGATACTGGGCAATGAGCAGTTCTTC
CDR3 protein: CASSLERGRRLGILGNEQFF

clone size: NA
D gene: NA
J gene: TRBJ2-7
V gene: TRBV15
CDR3 DNA: TGTGCCACCAGCAGAGATCGGACGAGGGGTTCCTACGAGCAGTACTTC
CDR3 protein: CATSRDRTRGSYEQYF

clone size: NA
D gene: TRBD2
J gene: TRBJ2-5
V gene: TRBV11-2
CDR3 DNA: TGTGCCAGCAGCCAGGGGTCTAGCGGGGGACAAGAGACCCAGTACTTC
CDR3 protein: CASSQGSSGGQETQYF

clone size: NA
D gene: NA
J gene: TRBJ2-5
V gene: TRBV7-9
CDR3 DNA: TGTGCCAGCAGCGCGGGACAGCGGACTTTTTACGAGACCCAGTACTTC
CDR3 protein: CASSAGQRTFYETQYF

clone size: many
D gene: TRBD2
J gene: TRBJ2-7
V gene: TRBV14
CDR3 DNA: TGTGCCAGCAGCCAAGGCCTGCTTAGCGGGGGGAACTACGAGCAGTACTTC
CDR3 protein: CASSQGLLSGGNYEQYF

clone size: NA
D gene: NA
J gene: TRBJ1-5
V gene: TRBV6-1
CDR3 DNA: TGTGCCAGCAGTGAAGCGGGCCAGACTTATCAGCCCCAGCATTTT
CDR3 protein: CASSEAGQTYQPQHF

clone size: NA
D gene: TRBD2
J gene: TRBJ2-3
V gene: TRBV24-1
CDR3 DNA: TGTGCCACCAGTGATTCCGGGACGGGAGGCCCAGATACGCAGTATTTT
CDR3 protein: CATSDSGTGGPDTQYF

clone size: NA
D gene: NA
J gene: TRBJ1-2
V gene: TRBV14
CDR3 DNA: TGTGCCAGCAGCCAGAGCGGTTACTATGGCTACACCTTC
CDR3 protein: CASSQSGYYGYTF

clone size: NA
D gene: NA
J gene: TRBJ2-7
V gene: TRBV5-5
CDR3 DNA: TGTGCCAGCAGCAACCGGGACCGTGCCTACGAGCAGTACTTC
CDR3 protein: CASSNRDRAYEQYF

clone size: NA
D gene: NA
J gene: TRBJ1-4
V gene: TRBV4-2
CDR3 DNA: TGTGCCAGCAGCTCGGCCCGCCCGACAACTAATGAAAAACTGTTTTTT
CDR3 protein: CASSSARPTTNEKLFF

clone size: NA
D gene: TRBD1
J gene: TRBJ1-1
V gene: TRBV2
CDR3 DNA: TGTGCCAGCAGTGGCCCTAGGACAGGGGAAGCTTTCTTT
CDR3 protein: CASSGPRTGEAFF

clone size: NA
D gene: TRBD1
J gene: TRBJ1-1
V gene: TRBV10-3
CDR3 DNA: TGTGCCATCCAAGTGCAGGGGGCGAACACTGAAGCTTTCTTT
CDR3 protein: CAIQVQGANTEAFF

clone size: NA
D gene: NA
J gene: TRBJ1-4
V gene: TRBV2
CDR3 DNA: TGTGCCAGCATGGGCGTGGGCGAAAAACTGTTTTTT
CDR3 protein: CASMGVGEKLFF

clone size: NA
D gene: NA
J gene: TRBJ1-4
V gene: TRBV19
CDR3 DNA: TGTGCCAGTAGTATAGTTAGAAAGGGCTCGGGAGGAAAACTGTTTTTT
CDR3 protein: CASSIVRKGSGGKLFF

clone size: NA
D gene: NA
J gene: TRBJ2-7
V gene: TRBV5-4
CDR3 DNA: TGTGCCAGCAGCTTGGGGTCCAGGAGATACTACGAGCAGTACTTC
CDR3 protein: CASSLGSRRYYEQYF

clone size: NA
D gene: NA
J gene: TRBJ2-2
V gene: TRBV6-2/TRBV6-3
CDR3 DNA: TGTGCCAGCAGCGACCAGCGAGGGTTTGGTATTGGCGGGGAGCTGTTTTTT
CDR3 protein: CASSDQRGFGIGGELFF

clone size: NA
D gene: TRBD2
J gene: TRBJ2-3
V gene: TRBV9
CDR3 DNA: TGTGCCAGCAGCCCAGGCTCTAGCGGTAGCACAGATACGCAGTATTTT
CDR3 protein: CASSPGSSGSTDTQYF

clone size: NA
D gene: NA
J gene: TRBJ2-2
V gene: TRBV6-6
CDR3 DNA: TGTGCCAGCAGTAACACCGGGACAATGAACACCGGGGAGCTGTTTTTT
CDR3 protein: CASSNTGTMNTGELFF

clone size: NA
D gene: TRBD2
J gene: TRBJ2-1
V gene: TRBV30
CDR3 DNA: TGTGCCTGGAGGGGCCCGGGACTAGGGTACAATGAGCAGTTCTTC
CDR3 protein: CAWRGPGLGYNEQFF

clone size: once
D gene: NA
J gene: TRBJ2-5
V gene: TRBV9
CDR3 DNA: TGTGCCAGCAGCGTCAGAGGTGAACGCATGCAAGAGACCCAGTACTTC
CDR3 protein: CASSVRGERMQETQYF

clone size: NA
D gene: TRBD2
J gene: TRBJ2-7
V gene: TRBV6-5
CDR3 DNA: TGTGCCAGCAGTTACGGAATAGCGGGGGGTTACGAGCAGTACTTC
CDR3 protein: CASSYGIAGGYEQYF

clone size: NA
D gene: NA
J gene: TRBJ1-4
V gene: TRBV7-2
CDR3 DNA: TGTGCCAGCAGCCGCCGGGGAGATAATGAAAAACTGTTTTTT
CDR3 protein: CASSRRGDNEKLFF